This T cell receptor beta chain was identified in a study of blood T cell repertoires in COVID-19. About the study: The United States, Italy and Spain supplied acute and convalescent COVID-19 samples.

Each participant's cohort was designated according to participant-reported clinical history. Source study methods: Reference gene primer amplification gave nucleated cell count estimates. Generated by immunoSEQ multiplex PCR, the TCRdb table keeps only in-frame clones and is missing some. V, J and clone size reflect that table, while D and trimming were determined from the DNA. Found here are about 400,000 clones, around 87% of them singletons; the top ten hold around 0.95%. Germline V gene lookup returns CDR1 MNHEY and CDR2 SVGAGI. J gave up 4 bases and V 8 bases, and 5 bases lay outside the gene matches. This CDR3 comprises 13 residues.

The clonotype was recovered from a woman in her 30s with acute COVID-19. V gene TRBV6-5 combines with J gene TRBJ2-7; TRBD1 matches at 10 bases. Sample: PBMCs or T cells enriched from blood (not recorded which). This CDR3 is CASQGQGVYEQYF. For the CDR3, the DNA is TGTGCCAGCCAAGGACAGGGGGTGTACGAGCAGTACTTC.